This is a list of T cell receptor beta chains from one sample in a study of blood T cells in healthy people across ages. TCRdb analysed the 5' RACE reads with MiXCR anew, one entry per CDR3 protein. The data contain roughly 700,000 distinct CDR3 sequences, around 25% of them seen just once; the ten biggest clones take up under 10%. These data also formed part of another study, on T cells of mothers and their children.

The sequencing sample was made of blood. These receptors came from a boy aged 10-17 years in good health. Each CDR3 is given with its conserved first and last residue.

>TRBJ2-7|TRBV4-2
CASSQDLSGMPYF
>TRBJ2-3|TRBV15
CATSRGELSVTDTQYF
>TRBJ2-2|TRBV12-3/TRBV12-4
CASSTRNTGELFF
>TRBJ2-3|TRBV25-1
CASSEYGRGSSTDTQYF
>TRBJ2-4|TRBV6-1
CASRETALNIQYF
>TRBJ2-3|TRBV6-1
CASNEVAGGPGPDTQYF
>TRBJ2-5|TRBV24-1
CATSDPSGAEETQYF
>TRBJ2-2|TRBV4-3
CASSQDEQGVDTGELFF
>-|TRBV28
CASSRPGDIVEQFF
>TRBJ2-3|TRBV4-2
CASSQVEVYTDTQYF
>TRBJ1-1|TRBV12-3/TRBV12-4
CASSLIGEPKAFF
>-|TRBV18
CASSPTGDEQFF
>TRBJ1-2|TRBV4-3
CASSQADRDLYGYTF
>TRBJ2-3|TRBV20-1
CSASHMAGEDGTQYF
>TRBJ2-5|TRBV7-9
CASSLHSQETQYF
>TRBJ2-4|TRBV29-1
CSVEPQGGDIQYF
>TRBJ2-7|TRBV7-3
CASSLDQGAEQYF
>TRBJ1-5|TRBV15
CATSVRSNQPQHF
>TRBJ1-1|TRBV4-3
CASSRKQGDTEAFF
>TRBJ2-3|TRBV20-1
CSGIRGSADTQYF
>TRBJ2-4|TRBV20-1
CSARDRTAKNIQYF
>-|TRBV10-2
CASSDRLAVRETQYF
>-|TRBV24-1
CATSDLSKGAYEQYF
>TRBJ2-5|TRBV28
CASTLNRLETQYF
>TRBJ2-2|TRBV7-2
CASSLGGLVPGELFF
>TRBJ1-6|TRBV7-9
CASSSGGRALHF
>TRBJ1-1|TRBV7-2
CASSGGSYTEAFF
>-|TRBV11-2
CASSSLRVSSYEQYF
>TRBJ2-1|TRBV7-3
CASSLTPSAGSENEQFF
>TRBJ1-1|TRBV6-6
CASSYSRGSNTEAFF
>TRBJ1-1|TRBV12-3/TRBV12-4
CASTLAQFSEAFF
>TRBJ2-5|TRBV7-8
CASSLAPSIGEETQYF
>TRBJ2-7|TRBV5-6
CASSWRTGYEQYF
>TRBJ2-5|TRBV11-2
CASSLPLTPEGTSGSHPQETQYF
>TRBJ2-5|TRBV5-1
CASSFGQGAETQYF
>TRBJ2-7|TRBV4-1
CASSQEGPASGTYEQYF
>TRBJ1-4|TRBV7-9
CASSSTGTGRNEKLFF
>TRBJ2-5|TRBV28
CASSVETGKYETQYF
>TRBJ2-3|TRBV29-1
CSVEGTSGNTQYF
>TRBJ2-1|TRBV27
CASGTAAYNEQFF
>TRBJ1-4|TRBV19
CASSKRDTGPNEKLFF
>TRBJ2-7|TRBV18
CASSSGRKLSYEQYF
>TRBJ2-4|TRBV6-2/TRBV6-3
CASSYSGSSGNIQYF
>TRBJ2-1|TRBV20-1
CSAPTSGTAKFYNEQFF
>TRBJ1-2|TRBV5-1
CASSLADRVGGYTF
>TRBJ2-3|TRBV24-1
CATSDGQRGTDTQYF
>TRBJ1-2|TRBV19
CASSLMGTLQRGNYGYTF